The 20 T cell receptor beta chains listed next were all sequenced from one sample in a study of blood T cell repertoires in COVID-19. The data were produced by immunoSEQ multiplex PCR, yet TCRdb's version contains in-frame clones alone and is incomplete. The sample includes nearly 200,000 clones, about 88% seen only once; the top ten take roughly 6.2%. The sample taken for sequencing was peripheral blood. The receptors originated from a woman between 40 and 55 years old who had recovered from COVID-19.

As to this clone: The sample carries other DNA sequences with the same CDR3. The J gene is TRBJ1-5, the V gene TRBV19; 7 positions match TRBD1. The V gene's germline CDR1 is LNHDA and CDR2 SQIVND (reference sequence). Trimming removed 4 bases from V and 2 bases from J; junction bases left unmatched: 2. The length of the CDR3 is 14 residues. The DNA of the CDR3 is TGTGCCAGTAGTACTACAGGGGGCAATCAGCCCCAGCATTTT. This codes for CASSTTGGNQPQHF.

CDR3 sequence reads: CASSLTGAGYTF. The CDR3 DNA reads TGTGCCAGCAGCTTGACAGGAGCCGGCTACACCTTC. V gene TRBV5-6 combines with J gene TRBJ1-2; a possible D gene is TRBD1 (5 bases). This CDR3 has 12 residues. Trimming removed 1 base at V and 8 bases at J, with 9 bases between. Germline V lookup: CDR1 SGHDT, CDR2 YYEEEE.

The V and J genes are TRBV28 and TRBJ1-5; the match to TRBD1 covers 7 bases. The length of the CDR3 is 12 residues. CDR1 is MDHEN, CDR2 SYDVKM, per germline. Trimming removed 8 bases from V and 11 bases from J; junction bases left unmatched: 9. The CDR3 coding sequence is TGTGCCAGCGGATCACAGGGGCCCACCCAGCATTTT. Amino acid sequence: CASGSQGPTQHF.

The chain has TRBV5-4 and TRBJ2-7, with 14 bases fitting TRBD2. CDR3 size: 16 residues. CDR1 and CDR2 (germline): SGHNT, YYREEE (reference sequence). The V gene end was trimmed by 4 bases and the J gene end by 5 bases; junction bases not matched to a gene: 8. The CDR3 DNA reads TGTGCCAGCAGCACGGGACTAGCGGGAGATCAGCACGAGCAGTACTTC. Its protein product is CASSTGLAGDQHEQYF.

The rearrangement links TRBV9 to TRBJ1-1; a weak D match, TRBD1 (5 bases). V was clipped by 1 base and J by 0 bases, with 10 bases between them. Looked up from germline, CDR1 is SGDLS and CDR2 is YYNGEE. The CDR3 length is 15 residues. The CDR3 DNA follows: TGTGCCAGCAGCGTATTAGACAGTTTGAACACTGAAGCTTTCTTT. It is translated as CASSVLDSLNTEAFF.

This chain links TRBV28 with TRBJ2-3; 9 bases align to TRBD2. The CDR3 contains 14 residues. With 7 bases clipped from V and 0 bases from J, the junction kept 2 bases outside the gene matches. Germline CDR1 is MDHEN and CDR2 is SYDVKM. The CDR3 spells CASTGLASTDTQYF. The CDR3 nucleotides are TGTGCCAGCACCGGACTAGCGAGCACAGATACGCAGTATTTT.

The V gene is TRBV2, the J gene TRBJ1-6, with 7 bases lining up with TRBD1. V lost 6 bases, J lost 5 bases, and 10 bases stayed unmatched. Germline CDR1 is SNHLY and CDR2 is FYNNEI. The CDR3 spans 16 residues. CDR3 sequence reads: CASRYSGGPDNSPLHF. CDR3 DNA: TGTGCCAGCAGGTATTCAGGGGGACCGGATAATTCACCCCTCCACTTT.

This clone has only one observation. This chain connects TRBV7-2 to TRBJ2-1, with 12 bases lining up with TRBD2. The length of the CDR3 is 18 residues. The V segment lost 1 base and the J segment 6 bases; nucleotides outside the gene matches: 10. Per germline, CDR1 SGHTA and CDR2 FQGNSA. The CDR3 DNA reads TGTGCCAGCAGCTTAGGTAGTCCCTCTAGCGGGAGGGCCAATGAGCAGTTCTTC. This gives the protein CASSLGSPSSGRANEQFF.

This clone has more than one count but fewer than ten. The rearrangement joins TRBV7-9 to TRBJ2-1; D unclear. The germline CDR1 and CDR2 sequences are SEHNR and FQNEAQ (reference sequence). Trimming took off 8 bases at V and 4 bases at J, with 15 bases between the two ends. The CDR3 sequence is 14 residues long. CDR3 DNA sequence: TGTGCCAGCTGCCGCTTAGAAGAGTACAATGAGCAGTTCTTC. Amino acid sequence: CASCRLEEYNEQFF.

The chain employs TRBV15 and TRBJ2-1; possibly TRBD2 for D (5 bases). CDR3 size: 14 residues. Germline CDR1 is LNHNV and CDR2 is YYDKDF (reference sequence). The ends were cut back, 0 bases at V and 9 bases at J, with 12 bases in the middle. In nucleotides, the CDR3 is TGTGCCACCAGCAGAGATTCCAGAGAGGGTGAGCAGTTCTTC. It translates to CATSRDSREGEQFF.

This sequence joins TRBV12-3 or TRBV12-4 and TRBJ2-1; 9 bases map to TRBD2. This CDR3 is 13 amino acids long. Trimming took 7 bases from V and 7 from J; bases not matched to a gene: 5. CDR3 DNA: TGTGCCAGCACCCAGCGGGAGGATAATGAGCAGTTCTTC. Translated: CASTQREDNEQFF.

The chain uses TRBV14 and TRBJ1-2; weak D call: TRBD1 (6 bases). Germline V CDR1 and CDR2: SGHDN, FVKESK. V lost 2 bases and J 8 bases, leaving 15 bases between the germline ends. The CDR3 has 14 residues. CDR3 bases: TGTGCCAGCAGCCAACTACAGGGCGGTGGGGGCTACACCTTC. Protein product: CASSQLQGGGGYTF.

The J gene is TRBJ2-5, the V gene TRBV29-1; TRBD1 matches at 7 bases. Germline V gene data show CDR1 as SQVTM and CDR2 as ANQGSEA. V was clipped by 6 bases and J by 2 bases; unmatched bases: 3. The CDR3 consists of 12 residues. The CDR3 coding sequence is TGCAGCGTGAACAGGGGACAAGAGACCCAGTACTTC. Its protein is CSVNRGQETQYF. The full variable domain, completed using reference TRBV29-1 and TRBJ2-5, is SAVISQKPSRDICQRGTSLTIQCQVDSQVTMMFWYRQQPGQSLTLIATANQGSEATYESGFVIDKFPISRPNLTFSTLTVSNMSPEDSSIYLCSVNRGQETQYFGPGTRLLVL.

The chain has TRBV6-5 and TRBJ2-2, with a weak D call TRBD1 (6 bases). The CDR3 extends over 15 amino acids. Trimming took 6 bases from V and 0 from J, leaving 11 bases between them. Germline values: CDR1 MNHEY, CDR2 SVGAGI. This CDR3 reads CASSITGPNTGELFF. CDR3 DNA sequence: TGTGCCAGCAGCATAACAGGGCCGAACACCGGGGAGCTGTTTTTT.

The chain's CDR3 is CASSQDRAGRGYTF. The CDR3 coding sequence is TGCGCCAGCAGCCAAGATAGGGCAGGGCGCGGCTACACCTTC. This chain connects TRBV4-3 to TRBJ1-2; possibly TRBD1 for D (5 bases). V dropped 0 bases and J dropped 8 bases, with 13 bases sitting between them. Germline V gene lookup returns CDR1 LGHNA and CDR2 YSLEER. The CDR3 loop spans 14 amino acids.

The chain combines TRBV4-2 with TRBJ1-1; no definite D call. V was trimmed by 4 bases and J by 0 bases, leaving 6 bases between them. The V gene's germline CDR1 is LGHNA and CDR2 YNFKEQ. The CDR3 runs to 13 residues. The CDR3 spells CASSLTLNTEAFF. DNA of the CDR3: TGTGCCAGCAGCCTCACTTTGAACACTGAAGCTTTCTTT.

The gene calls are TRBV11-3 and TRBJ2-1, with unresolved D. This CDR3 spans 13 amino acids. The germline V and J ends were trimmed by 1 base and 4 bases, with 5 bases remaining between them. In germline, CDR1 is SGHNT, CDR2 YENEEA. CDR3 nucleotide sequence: TGTGCCAGCAGCTTAGGACAATACAATGAGCAGTTCTTC. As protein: CASSLGQYNEQFF. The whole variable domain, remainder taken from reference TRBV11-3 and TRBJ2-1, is EAGVVQSPRYKIIEKKQPVAFWCNPISGHNTLYWYLQNLGQGPELLIRYENEEAVDDSQLPKDRFSAERLKGVDSTLKIQPAELGDSAVYLCASSLGQYNEQFFGPGTRLTVL.

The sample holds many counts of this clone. The CDR3 DNA follows: TGTGCCAGCAGCTTGGGGACCCTCCTACAGGGTGGCTACACCTTC. The encoded protein is CASSLGTLLQGGYTF. The chain combines TRBV7-9 with TRBJ1-2, with D possibly being TRBD1 (6 bases). The CDR3 runs 15 residues. Trimming cost V 3 bases and J 7 bases, with 18 bases left between them. Germline CDR1 SEHNR, CDR2 FQNEAQ (reference sequence).

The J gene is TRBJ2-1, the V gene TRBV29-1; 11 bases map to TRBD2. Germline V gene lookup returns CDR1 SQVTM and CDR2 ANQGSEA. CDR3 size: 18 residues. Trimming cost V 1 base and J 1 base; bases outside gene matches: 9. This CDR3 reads CSVEVVLGLAASYNEQFF. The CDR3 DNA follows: TGCAGCGTTGAAGTTGTCCTGGGACTAGCGGCGTCCTACAATGAGCAGTTCTTC.

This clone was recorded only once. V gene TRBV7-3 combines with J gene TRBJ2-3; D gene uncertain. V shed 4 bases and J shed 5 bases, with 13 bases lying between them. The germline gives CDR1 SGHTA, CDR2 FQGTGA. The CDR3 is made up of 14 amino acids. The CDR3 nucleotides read TGTGCCAGCAGCTCCCTAGGAGTGGAAGATACGCAGTATTTT. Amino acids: CASSSLGVEDTQYF.